A selection of T cell receptor beta chains follows, all from one sample in a study of T-cell reconstitution after alpha-beta-depleted transplantation in children. TCRdb reanalysed the PCR reads using MiXCR and keeps one entry per CDR3 protein. The sample lists 250,000 to 350,000 distinct CDR3 sequences; approximately 9.6% were seen once. The material sequenced was PBMCs from the stem cell graft donor, taken from the stem cell graft. The receptors shown here come from a human donor who donated a stem cell graft to a child with SCID. Both conserved end residues are part of each CDR3. The D gene is left open where the match is weak. A clone size is listed for some rows: how often the clone was seen (once, few, many), or a class if it is expanded.

>.|.|TRBV6-1|TRBJ2-2
TGTGCCAGCAGGCTCTTGGGGGCCGGGGAGCTGTTTTTT
CASRLLGAGELFF
>.|TRBD1|TRBV9|TRBJ1-1
TGTGCCAGCAGCGGGGACAGGCTCACTGAAGCTTTCTTT
CASSGDRLTEAFF
>.|.|TRBV5-8|TRBJ2-1
TGTGCCAGCAGAGCTAAGGGCCGGGAGTACAATGAGCAGTTCTTC
CASRAKGREYNEQFF
>.|TRBD1|TRBV29-1|TRBJ1-5
TGCAGCGCCGGACAGGGGTACAATCAGCCCCAGCATTTT
CSAGQGYNQPQHF
>few|.|TRBV5-1|TRBJ2-2
TGCGCCAGCAGCGAGACACGGCCGGGCGGGGAGCTGTTTTTT
CASSETRPGGELFF
>many|TRBD1|TRBV12-3/TRBV12-4|TRBJ2-2
TGTGCCAGCAGTTTAGCAGGGGGCCCCGGGGAGCTGTTTTTT
CASSLAGGPGELFF
>many|TRBD1|TRBV14|TRBJ2-2
TGTGCCAGCAGCCGGACAGGGGCTAACACCGGGGAGCTGTTTTTT
CASSRTGANTGELFF
>.|.|TRBV7-8|TRBJ2-1
TGTGCCAGCAGCATTCTAATGGGACAGCAGTTCTTC
CASSILMGQQFF
>few|.|TRBV11-3|TRBJ2-2
TGTGCCAGCAGCTTAATCCCCAGGGGAGGGACCGGGGAGCTGTTTTTT
CASSLIPRGGTGELFF
>.|TRBD1|TRBV25-1|TRBJ2-7
TGTGCCAGCAGTGAATTTATTGGGGGACAGCTCTACGAGCAGTACTTC
CASSEFIGGQLYEQYF
>few|.|TRBV6-5|TRBJ1-2
TGTGCCAGCAGTGGACAGAATCCTGGCTACACCTTT
CASSGQNPGYTF
>few|TRBD1|TRBV7-6|TRBJ2-7
TGTGCCAGCAGCTTATTACAGGGGGCTTACGAGCAGTACTTC
CASSLLQGAYEQYF
>.|TRBD2|TRBV11-2|TRBJ2-1
TGTGCCAGCAGCTTAAGGGGTTTGAGCGGGGGGTCTTACAATGAGCAGTTCTTC
CASSLRGLSGGSYNEQFF
>.|.|TRBV2|TRBJ2-7
TGTGCCAGCAAGTTGCTGGAGGTCGAGCAGTACTTC
CASKLLEVEQYF
>few|.|TRBV20-1|TRBJ1-3
TGCAGTGCTACAGGGCACGGAAACACCATATATTTT
CSATGHGNTIYF
>.|TRBD2|TRBV12-3/TRBV12-4|TRBJ2-1
TGTGCCAGCAGTTCATCTAGCGGGGTCCGCAACAATGAGCAGTTCTTC
CASSSSSGVRNNEQFF
>many|.|TRBV18|TRBJ2-5
TGTGCCAGCTCCCCGAGGGGAACGGAGACCCAGTACTTC
CASSPRGTETQYF
>few|.|TRBV6-5|TRBJ2-5
TGTGCCAGCAGTTTTGTATCGGGGGAGACCCAGTACTTC
CASSFVSGETQYF
>.|TRBD2|TRBV27|TRBJ2-1
TGTGCCAGCAGTTCCCTAGCGGGGGGGAACTACAATGAGCAGTTCTTC
CASSSLAGGNYNEQFF
>many|TRBD1|TRBV5-1|TRBJ1-6
TGCGCCAGCAGCCTACGGGACAGGGGGCAATCACCCCTCCACTTT
CASSLRDRGQSPLHF
>.|.|TRBV15|TRBJ2-6
TGTGCCACCAGCGGCGCAGGGGATTACTCTGGGGCCAACGTCCTGACTTTC
CATSGAGDYSGANVLTF
>many|.|TRBV20-1|TRBJ1-2
TGCAGTGCTAGAGGACCTACGGATGGCTACACCTTC
CSARGPTDGYTF